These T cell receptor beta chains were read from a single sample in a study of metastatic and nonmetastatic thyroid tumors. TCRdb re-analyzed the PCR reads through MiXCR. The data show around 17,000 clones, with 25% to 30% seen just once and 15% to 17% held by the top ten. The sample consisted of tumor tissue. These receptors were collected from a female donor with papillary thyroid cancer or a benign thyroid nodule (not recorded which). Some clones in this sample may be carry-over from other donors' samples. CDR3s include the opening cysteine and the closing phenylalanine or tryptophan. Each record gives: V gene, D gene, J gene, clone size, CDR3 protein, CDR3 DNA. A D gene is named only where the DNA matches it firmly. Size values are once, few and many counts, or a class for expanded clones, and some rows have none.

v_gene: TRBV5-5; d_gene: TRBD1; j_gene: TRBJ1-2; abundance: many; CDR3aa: CASSPGQGSGYTF; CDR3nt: TGTGCCAGCAGCCCGGGACAGGGGAGCGGCTACACCTTC
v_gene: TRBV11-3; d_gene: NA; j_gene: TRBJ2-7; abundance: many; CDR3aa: CASSSQTGYEQYF; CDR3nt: TGTGCCAGCAGCTCACAGACGGGTTACGAGCAGTACTTC
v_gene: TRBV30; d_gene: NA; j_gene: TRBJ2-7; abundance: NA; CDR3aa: CTWSRGDEQYF; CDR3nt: TGTACCTGGAGTAGGGGTGACGAGCAGTACTTC
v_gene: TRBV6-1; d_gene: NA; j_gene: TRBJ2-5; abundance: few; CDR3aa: CASSPTGITETQYF; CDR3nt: TGTGCCAGCAGTCCTACAGGGATTACGGAGACCCAGTACTTC
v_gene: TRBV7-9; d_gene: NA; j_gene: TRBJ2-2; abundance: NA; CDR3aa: CASSPREALARELSF; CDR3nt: TGTGCCAGCAGCCCAAGGGAAGCACTCGCTAGGGAGCTGTCTTTT
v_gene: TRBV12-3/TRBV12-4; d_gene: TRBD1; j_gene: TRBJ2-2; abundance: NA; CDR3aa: CSSILGQGLAGELFF; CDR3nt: TGTTCCAGCATTTTAGGACAGGGACTGGCCGGGGAGCTGTTTTTT
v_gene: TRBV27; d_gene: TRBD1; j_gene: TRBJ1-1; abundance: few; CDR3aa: CASSFLRDRTEAFF; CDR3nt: TGTGCCAGCAGTTTCCTCCGGGACAGGACCGAAGCTTTCTTT
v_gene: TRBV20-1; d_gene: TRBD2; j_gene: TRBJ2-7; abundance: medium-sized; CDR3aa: CSARVWTSGKGYEQYF; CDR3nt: TGCAGTGCTAGAGTCTGGACTAGCGGGAAAGGGTACGAGCAGTACTTC
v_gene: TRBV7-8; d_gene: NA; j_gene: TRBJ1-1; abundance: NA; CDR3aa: CASSSGTGTEAFF; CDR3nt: TGTGCCAGCAGCTCGGGGACCGGCACTGAAGCTTTCTTT
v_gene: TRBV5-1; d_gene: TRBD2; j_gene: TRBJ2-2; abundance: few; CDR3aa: CASSLDGRGTYTGELFF; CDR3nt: TGCGCCAGCAGCTTGGATGGGCGGGGGACTTACACCGGGGAGCTGTTTTTT
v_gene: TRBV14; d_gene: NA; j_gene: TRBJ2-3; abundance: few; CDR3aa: CARSRLSGRDTQYF; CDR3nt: TGTGCCCGCAGCCGCCTTTCGGGCCGGGATACGCAGTATTTT
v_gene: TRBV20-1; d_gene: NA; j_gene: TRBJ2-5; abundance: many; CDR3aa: CSARKGEQETQYF; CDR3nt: TGCAGTGCTAGAAAGGGGGAACAAGAGACCCAGTACTTC
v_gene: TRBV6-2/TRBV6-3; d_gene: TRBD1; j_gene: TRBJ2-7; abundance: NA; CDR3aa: CASSPAADRGALSRYEQYF; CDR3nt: TGTGCCAGCAGTCCTGCTGCCGACAGGGGGGCTCTGTCGCGCTACGAGCAGTACTTC
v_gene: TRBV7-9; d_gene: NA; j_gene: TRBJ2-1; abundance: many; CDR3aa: CASSSNSRYNEQFF; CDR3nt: TGTGCCAGCAGCTCAAATAGCCGGTACAATGAGCAGTTCTTC
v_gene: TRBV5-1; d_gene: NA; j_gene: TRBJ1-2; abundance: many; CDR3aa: CASSLPGPSRGYTF; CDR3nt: TGCGCCAGCAGCTTACCGGGACCTTCGAGAGGCTACACCTTC
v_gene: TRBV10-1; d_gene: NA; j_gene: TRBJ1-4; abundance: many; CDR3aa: CASSEQVGGGCEKLFF; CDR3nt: TGCGCCAGCAGTGAACAGGTAGGGGGGGGATGCGAAAAACTGTTTTTT
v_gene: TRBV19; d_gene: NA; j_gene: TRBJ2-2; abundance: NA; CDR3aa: CASNPRGDSDTGELFF; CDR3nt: TGTGCCAGTAACCCTCGTGGGGATTCGGACACCGGGGAGCTGTTTTTT
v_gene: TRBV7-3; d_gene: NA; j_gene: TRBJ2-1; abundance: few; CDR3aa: CASSLRQGVNNEQFF; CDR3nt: TGTGCCAGCAGCTTACGTCAGGGCGTGAACAATGAGCAGTTCTTC
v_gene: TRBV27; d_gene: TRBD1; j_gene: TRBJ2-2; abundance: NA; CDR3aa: CSSSFGQGVGQLFF; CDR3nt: TGTTCCAGCAGTTTTGGACAGGGGGTTGGGCAGCTGTTTTTT
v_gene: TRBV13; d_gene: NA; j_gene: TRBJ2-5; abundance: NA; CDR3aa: CASSSLAGETQYF; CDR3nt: TGTGCCAGCAGCTCTCTGGCAGGAGAGACCCAGTACTTC
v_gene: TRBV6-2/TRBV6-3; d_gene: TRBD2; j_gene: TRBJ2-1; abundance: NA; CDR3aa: CASSYSWGRGGYNEQFF; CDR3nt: TGTGCCAGCAGTTACTCTTGGGGGCGGGGGGGCTACAATGAGCAGTTCTTC
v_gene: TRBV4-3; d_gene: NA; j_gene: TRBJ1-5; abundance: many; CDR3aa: CASSQELIVGQRSNQPQHF; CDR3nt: TGCGCCAGCAGCCAAGAGTTAATAGTGGGGCAACGGAGCAATCAGCCCCAGCATTTT
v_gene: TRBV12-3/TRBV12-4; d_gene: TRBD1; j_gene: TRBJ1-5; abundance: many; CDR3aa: CASSLGTGSVSNQPQHF; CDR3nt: TGTGCCAGCAGTTTGGGGACAGGGTCCGTAAGCAATCAGCCCCAGCATTTT
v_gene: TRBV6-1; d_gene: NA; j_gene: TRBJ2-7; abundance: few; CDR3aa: CASSPTNSYEQYF; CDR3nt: TGTGCCAGCAGTCCCACTAACTCCTACGAGCAGTACTTC
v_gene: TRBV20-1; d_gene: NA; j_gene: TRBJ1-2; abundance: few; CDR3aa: CSASRHNYGYTF; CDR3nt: TGCAGTGCTAGCCGGCACAACTATGGCTACACCTTC
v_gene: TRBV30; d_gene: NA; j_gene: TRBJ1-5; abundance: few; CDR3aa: CAWSGGTGTANQPQHF; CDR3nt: TGTGCCTGGAGTGGGGGGACCGGGACGGCAAATCAGCCCCAGCATTTT
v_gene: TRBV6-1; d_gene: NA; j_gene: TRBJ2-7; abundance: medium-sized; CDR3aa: CASTGWSLDEQYF; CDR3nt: TGTGCCAGCACGGGGTGGTCGTTGGACGAGCAGTACTTC